Listed below are T cell receptor beta chains from one sample, sequenced in a study of a mutant IDH1 vaccine in newly diagnosed glioma. No antigen has been identified for these receptors. Some clones are missing from TCRdb's copy, which holds only in-frame ones; the method was immunoSEQ multiplex PCR. This sample has around 58,000 clones, with approximately 82% found just once. The sequencing here drew on PBMCs, taken from a glioma patient whose treatment included an IDH1 peptide vaccine. The receptor source for this set is a man aged 30 to 45 with glioma. Both conserved end residues are part of each CDR3. D genes are given only for firm matches. Expanded clones get a size class; other rows say once, few or many, or leave the size out.

cdr3_aa,cdr3_nt,v_call,clone_size,d_call,j_call
CASSRRVTANTQYF,TGTGCCAGCAGCCGTAGAGTGACCGCCAATACGCAGTATTTT,TRBV7-6,-,-,TRBJ2-3
CASSWGQGRDTEAFF,TGTGCCAGCAGTTGGGGACAGGGCAGAGATACTGAAGCTTTCTTT,TRBV28,-,TRBD1,TRBJ1-1
CASSLVVTGELFF,TGTGCCAGCAGCTTAGTCGTCACCGGGGAGCTGTTTTTT,TRBV11-3,-,-,TRBJ2-2
CASSTGAPGTQYF,TGTGCCAGCAGTACGGGCGCCCCAGGGACCCAGTACTTC,TRBV27,-,-,TRBJ2-5
CASSGEAGPPYEQYF,TGTGCCAGCAGTGGAGAGGCAGGGCCACCCTACGAGCAGTACTTC,TRBV6-6,-,-,TRBJ2-7
CASSGRGVRERTEAFF,TGCGCCAGCAGCGGACGTGGGGTCAGGGAGAGGACTGAAGCTTTCTTT,TRBV5-1,-,-,TRBJ1-1
CASSPGGRRRSNTGELFF,TGTGCCAGCAGCCCAGGGGGTCGGCGGCGTTCGAACACCGGGGAGCTGTTTTTT,TRBV11-2,-,TRBD1,TRBJ2-2
CASSPPGGEQYF,TGTGCCAGCTCACCCCCGGGCGGAGAGCAGTACTTC,TRBV18,-,-,TRBJ2-7
CASSRSGINNQPQHF,TGTGCCAGCAGTAGATCAGGGATCAACAATCAGCCCCAGCATTTT,TRBV6-6,-,-,TRBJ1-5
CASSLDPAGYEQYF,TGTGCCAGCAGCTTAGACCCCGCGGGGTACGAGCAGTACTTC,TRBV7-9,-,-,TRBJ2-7
CASSLNTDTQYF,TGCGCCAGCAGCCTAAACACAGATACGCAGTATTTT,TRBV5-1,-,-,TRBJ2-3
CASSPSGVVDTQYF,TGTGCCAGCAGCCCTAGCGGGGTGGTAGATACGCAGTATTTT,TRBV11-2,-,TRBD2,TRBJ2-3
CASSQRRGKTDTQYF,TGTGCCAGCTCACAGAGGCGGGGTAAAACAGATACGCAGTATTTT,TRBV18,-,-,TRBJ2-3
CASSLGATGRLYGYTF,TGTGCCAGCAGCTTAGGGGCGACAGGGCGTTTATATGGCTACACCTTC,TRBV13,-,TRBD1,TRBJ1-2
CASSTGADTQYF,TGCGCCAGCAGCACAGGGGCAGATACGCAGTATTTT,TRBV10-2,-,TRBD1,TRBJ2-3
CASSLGGENTIYF,TGTGCCAGCAGCTTAGGTGGGGAAAACACCATATATTTT,TRBV7-9,-,-,TRBJ1-3
CASSSYEQYF,TGTGCCAGCAGCTCCTACGAGCAGTACTTC,TRBV11-2,-,-,TRBJ2-7
CASSRYRDRVNNEQFF,TGTGCCAGCAGCCGTTACCGGGACAGGGTGAACAATGAGCAGTTCTTC,TRBV7-9,few,TRBD1,TRBJ2-1
CSARDKGLGF,TGCAGTGCTAGAGATAAGGGTCTGGGGTTT,TRBV20-1,-,-,TRBJ1-1
CASRQGWTEAFF,TGTGCCAGCAGACAGGGTTGGACTGAAGCTTTCTTT,TRBV2,few,-,TRBJ1-1
CASSVYVTDTDTQYF,TGTGCCAGCAGCGTATATGTGACGGACACAGATACGCAGTATTTT,TRBV9,-,-,TRBJ2-3
CASSAKSAYEQYF,TGTGCCAGCAGCGCAAAGTCGGCCTACGAGCAGTACTTC,TRBV25-1,-,-,TRBJ2-7